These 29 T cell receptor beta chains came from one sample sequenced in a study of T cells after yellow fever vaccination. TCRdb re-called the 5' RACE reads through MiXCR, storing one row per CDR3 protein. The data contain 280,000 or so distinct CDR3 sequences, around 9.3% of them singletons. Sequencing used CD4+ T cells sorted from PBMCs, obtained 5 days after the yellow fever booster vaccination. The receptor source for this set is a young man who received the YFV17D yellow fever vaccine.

The CDR3 nucleotides are TGTGCCAGCAGCACCGGACAGGGGGCGCAGTACGTC. This encodes CASSTGQGAQYV. The chain is built from TRBV7-8 and TRBJ2-7; TRBD1 matches at 11 bases. This CDR3 spans 12 amino acids. Looked up from germline, CDR1 is SGHVS and CDR2 is FQNEAQ. J gave up 9 bases and V 5 bases, and 3 bases lay outside the gene matches.

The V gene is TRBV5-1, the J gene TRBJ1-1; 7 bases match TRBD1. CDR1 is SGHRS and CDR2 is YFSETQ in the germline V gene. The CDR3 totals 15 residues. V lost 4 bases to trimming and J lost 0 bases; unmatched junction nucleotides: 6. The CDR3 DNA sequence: TGCGCCAGCAGCGTAGGGGGCCCCATGAACACTGAAGCTTTCTTT. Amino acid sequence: CASSVGGPMNTEAFF.

CDR3 amino acids: CASSLVASGGQETQYF. Here the CDR3 DNA reads TGTGCCAGCAGCTTAGTCGCTAGCGGGGGTCAAGAGACCCAGTACTTC. V is TRBV7-2 and J is TRBJ2-5; 10 bases line up with TRBD2. This CDR3 contains 16 residues. V was pared by 1 base and J by 2 bases, with 4 bases of the junction left unmatched. Germline CDR1 is SGHTA and CDR2 is FQGNSA.

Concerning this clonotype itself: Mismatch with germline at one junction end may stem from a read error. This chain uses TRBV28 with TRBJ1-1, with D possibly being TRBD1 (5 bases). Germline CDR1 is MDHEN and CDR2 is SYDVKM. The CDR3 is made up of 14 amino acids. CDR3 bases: TGTGCCAGCGGAACACCAGGGCTGAAAACTGAAGCTTTCTTT. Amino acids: CASGTPGLKTEAFF.

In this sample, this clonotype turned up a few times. In DNA, the CDR3 is TGTGCCAGCAGCTTAGTACAGGGTATCCAGACCCAGTACTTC. Amino acid sequence: CASSLVQGIQTQYF. J is TRBJ2-5 and V is TRBV7-2; TRBD1 is a possible D gene (6 bases). CDR1 SGHTA and CDR2 FQGNSA come from the germline V gene. This CDR3 contains 14 residues. Trimming removed 1 base from V and 6 bases from J, with 12 bases in between.

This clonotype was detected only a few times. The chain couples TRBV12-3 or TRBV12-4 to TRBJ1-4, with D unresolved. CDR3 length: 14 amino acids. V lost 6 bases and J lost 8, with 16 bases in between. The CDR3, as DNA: TGTGCCAGCAGCCCCGGGAGGGCCGGGGAAAAACTGTTTTTT. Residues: CASSPGRAGEKLFF.

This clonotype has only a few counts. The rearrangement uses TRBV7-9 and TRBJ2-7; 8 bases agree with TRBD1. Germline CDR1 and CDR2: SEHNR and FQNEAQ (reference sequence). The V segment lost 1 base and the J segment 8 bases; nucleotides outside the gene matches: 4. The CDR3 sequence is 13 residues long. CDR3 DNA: TGTGCCAGCAGCTTAGAAGCAGGGGGCCAGCAGTACGTC. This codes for CASSLEAGGQQYV.

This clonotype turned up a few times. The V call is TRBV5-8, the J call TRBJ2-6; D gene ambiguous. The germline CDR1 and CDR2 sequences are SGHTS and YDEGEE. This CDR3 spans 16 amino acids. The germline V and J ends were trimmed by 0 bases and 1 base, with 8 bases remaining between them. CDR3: CASSLGEPSGANVLTF. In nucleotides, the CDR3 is TGTGCCAGCAGCTTGGGAGAGCCGTCTGGGGCCAACGTCCTGACTTTC.

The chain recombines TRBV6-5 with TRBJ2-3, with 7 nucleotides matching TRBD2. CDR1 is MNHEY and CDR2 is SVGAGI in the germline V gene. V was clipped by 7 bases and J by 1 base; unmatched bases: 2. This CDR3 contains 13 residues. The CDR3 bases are TGTGCCAGCAAGGCGGGGGGCACAGATACGCAGTATTTT. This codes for CASKAGGTDTQYF.

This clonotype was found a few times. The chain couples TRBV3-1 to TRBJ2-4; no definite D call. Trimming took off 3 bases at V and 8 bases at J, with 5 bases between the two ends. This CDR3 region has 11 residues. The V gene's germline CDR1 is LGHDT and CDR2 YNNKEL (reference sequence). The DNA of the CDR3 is TGTGCCAGCAGCCATTTGGACATTCAGTACTTC. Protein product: CASSHLDIQYF.

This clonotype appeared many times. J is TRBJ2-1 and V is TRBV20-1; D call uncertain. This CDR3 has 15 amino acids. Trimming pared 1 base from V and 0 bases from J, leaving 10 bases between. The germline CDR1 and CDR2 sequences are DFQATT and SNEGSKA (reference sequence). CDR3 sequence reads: CSARGRDFSYNEQFF. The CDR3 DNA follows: TGCAGTGCTAGAGGAAGGGATTTCTCCTACAATGAGCAGTTCTTC.

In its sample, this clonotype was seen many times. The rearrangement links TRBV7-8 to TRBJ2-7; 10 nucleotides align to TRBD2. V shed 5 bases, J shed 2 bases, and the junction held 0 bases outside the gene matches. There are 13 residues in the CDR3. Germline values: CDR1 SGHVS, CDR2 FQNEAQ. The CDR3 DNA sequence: TGTGCCAGCAGCGGACTAGCGGCCTACGAGCAGTACGTC. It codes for CASSGLAAYEQYV.

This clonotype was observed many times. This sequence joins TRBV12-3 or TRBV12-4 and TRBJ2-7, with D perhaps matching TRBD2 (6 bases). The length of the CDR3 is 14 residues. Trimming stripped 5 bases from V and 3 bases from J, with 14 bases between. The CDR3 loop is CASSKGLLDYEQYF. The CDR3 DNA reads TGTGCCAGCAGTAAGGGACTCCTAGACTACGAGCAGTACTTC.

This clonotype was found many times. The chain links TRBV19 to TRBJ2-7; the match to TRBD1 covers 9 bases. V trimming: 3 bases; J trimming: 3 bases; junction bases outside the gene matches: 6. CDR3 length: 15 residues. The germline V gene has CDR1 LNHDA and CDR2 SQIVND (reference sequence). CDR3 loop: CASSIYRGQLYEQYF. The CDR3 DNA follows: TGTGCCAGTAGTATTTACAGGGGGCAACTCTACGAGCAGTACTTC.

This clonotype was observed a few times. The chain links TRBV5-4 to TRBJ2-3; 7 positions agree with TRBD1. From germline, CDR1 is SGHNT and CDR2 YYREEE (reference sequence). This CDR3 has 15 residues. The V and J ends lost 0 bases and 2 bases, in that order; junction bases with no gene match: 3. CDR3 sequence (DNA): TGTGCCAGCAGCTTGGTGCAGGGGGTCACAGATACGCAGTATTTT. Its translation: CASSLVQGVTDTQYF.

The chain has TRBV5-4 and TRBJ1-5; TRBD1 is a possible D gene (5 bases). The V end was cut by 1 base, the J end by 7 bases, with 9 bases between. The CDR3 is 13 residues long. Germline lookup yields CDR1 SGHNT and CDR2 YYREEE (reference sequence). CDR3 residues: CASSLSGGQPQHF. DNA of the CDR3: TGTGCCAGCAGCTTGTCCGGGGGGCAGCCCCAGCATTTT.

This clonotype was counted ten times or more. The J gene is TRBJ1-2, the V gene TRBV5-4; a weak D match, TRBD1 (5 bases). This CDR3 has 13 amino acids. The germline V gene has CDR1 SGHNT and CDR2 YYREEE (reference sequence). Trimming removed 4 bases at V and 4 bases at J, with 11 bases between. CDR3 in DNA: TGTGCCAGCAGCCTTGACAGTCTCTATGGCTACACCTTC. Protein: CASSLDSLYGYTF.

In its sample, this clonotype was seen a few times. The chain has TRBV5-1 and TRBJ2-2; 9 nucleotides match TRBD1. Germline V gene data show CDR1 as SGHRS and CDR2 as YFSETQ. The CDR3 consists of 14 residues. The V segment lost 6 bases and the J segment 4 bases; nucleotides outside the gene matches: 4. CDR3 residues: CASIGTGTTGELFF. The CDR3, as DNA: TGCGCCAGCATTGGGACAGGGACCACCGGGGAGCTGTTTTTT. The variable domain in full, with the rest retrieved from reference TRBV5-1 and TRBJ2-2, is KAGVTQTPRYLIKTRGQQVTLSCSPISGHRSVSWYQQTPGQGLQFLFEYFSETQRNKGNFPGRFSGRQFSNSRSEMNVSTLELGDSALYLCASIGTGTTGELFFGEGSRLTVL.

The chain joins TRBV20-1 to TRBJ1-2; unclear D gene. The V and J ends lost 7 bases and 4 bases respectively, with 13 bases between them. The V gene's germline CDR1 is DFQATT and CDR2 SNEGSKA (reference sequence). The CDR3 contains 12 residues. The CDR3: CSVSGQSYGYTF. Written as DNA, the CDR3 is TGCAGTGTTAGCGGGCAGAGCTATGGCTACACCTTC.

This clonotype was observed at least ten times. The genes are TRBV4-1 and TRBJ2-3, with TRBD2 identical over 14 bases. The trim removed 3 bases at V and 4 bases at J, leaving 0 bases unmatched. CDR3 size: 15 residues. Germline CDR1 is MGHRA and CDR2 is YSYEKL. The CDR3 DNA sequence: TGCGCCAGCAGCCAGGGACTAGCGGGGGCAGATACGCAGTATTTT. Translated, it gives CASSQGLAGADTQYF.

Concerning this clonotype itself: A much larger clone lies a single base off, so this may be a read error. CDR3 coding DNA: TGTGCCAGCTCACTTACGAACTCTGGAAACATCATATATTTT. Translated, it gives CASSLTNSGNIIYF. The chain is built from TRBV18 and TRBJ1-3; D is unclear. CDR3 length: 14 amino acids. Looked up from germline, CDR1 is KGHSH and CDR2 is LQKENI.

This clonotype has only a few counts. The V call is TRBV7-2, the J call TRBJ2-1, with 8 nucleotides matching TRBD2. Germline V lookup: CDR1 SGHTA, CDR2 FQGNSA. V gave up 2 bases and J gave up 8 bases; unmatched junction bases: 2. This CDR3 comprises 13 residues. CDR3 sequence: CASSLRRGDEQFF. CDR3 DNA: TGTGCCAGCAGCTTAAGGCGGGGGGATGAGCAGTTCTTC.

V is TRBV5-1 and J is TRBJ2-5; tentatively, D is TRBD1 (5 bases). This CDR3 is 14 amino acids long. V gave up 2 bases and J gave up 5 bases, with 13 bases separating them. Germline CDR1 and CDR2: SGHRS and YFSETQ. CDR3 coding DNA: TGCGCCAGCAGCTTAATAACAGGTCTGGAGACCCAGTACTTC. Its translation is CASSLITGLETQYF.

The CDR3 nucleotides are TGTGCCAGCAGACCCAGGACAGACTCCTACGAGCAGTACGTC. Its translation: CASRPRTDSYEQYV. The chain joins TRBV6-5 to TRBJ2-7, with D possibly being TRBD1 (6 bases). V was trimmed by 6 bases and J by 0 bases, leaving 12 bases between them. This CDR3 region has 14 residues. Germline V CDR1 and CDR2: MNHEY, SVGAGI.

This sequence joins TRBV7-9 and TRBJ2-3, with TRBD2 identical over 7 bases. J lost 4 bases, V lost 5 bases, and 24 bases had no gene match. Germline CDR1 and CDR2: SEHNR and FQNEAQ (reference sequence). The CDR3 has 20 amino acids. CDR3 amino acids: CASSMYRRGLTSTRPDTQYF. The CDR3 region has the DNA TGTGCCAGCAGCATGTACCGGAGGGGATTGACTAGCACTAGGCCAGATACGCAGTATTTT.

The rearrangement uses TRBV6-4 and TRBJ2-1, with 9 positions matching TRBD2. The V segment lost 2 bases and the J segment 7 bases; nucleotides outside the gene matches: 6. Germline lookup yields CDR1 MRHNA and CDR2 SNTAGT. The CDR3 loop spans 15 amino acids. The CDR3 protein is CASSDLAGHGNEQFF. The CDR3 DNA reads TGTGCCAGCAGTGACCTAGCGGGGCACGGGAATGAGCAGTTCTTC.

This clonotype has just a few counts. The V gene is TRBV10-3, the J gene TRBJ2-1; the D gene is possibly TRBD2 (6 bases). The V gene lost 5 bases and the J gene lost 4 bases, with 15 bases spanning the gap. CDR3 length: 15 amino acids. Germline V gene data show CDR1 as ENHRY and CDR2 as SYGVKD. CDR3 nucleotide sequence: TGTGCCATCAGTCCACAAGCGGGCCAGTACAATGAGCAGTTCTTC. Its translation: CAISPQAGQYNEQFF.

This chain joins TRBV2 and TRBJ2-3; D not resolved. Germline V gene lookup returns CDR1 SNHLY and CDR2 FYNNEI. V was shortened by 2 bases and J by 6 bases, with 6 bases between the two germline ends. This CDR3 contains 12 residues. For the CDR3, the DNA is TGTGCCAGCAGTGAACACCTCGATACGCAGTATTTT. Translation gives CASSEHLDTQYF.

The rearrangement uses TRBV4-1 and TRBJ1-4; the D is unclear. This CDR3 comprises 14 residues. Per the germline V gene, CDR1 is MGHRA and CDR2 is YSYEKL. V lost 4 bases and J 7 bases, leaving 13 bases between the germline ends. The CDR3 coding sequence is TGCGCCAGCAGCCGCGCAATAGTGCGTGAAAAACTGTTTTTT. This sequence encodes CASSRAIVREKLFF.